The 15 T cell receptor beta chains below all came from one sample that was sequenced in a study of graft-versus-host responses after intestinal transplantation. Their recognized antigens are unknown. Repertoires were generated with immunoSEQ multiplex PCR, while TCRdb's copy carries only in-frame clones and drops some. The profile shows under 90,000 clones, about 90% of them singletons. The sequences come from unstimulated CD8+ T cells sorted from spleen or lymph node cells, collected before transplant. Receptors were obtained from a human donor who was the organ donor for an intestinal transplant.

The J gene is TRBJ1-2, the V gene TRBV14; maybe TRBD1 (5 bases). The CDR3 is 14 residues long. Trimming took 4 bases from V and 5 from J, leaving 14 bases between them. The germline V gene has CDR1 SGHDN and CDR2 FVKESK. The CDR3 DNA follows: TGTGCCAGCAGCCTCAGTGGGGCAGGGTATGGCTACACCTTC. Translating gives CASSLSGAGYGYTF.

J is TRBJ1-2 and V is TRBV10-3; 9 bases fit TRBD1. CDR3 size: 12 residues. J gave up 4 bases and V 8 bases, and 2 bases lay outside the gene matches. CDR1 ENHRY and CDR2 SYGVKD come from the germline V gene. The CDR3 loop is CAIEGQGYGYTF. The CDR3 nucleotides read TGTGCCATCGAGGGACAGGGCTATGGCTACACCTTC.

V is TRBV14 and J is TRBJ1-1; D remains ambiguous. This CDR3 has 17 residues. Trimming took 5 bases from V and 3 from J, leaving 22 bases between them. Germline assignment: CDR1 SGHDN and CDR2 FVKESK. CDR3 amino acids: CASSSFNKKDWDTEAFF. CDR3 DNA sequence: TGTGCCAGCAGCTCATTCAACAAAAAGGACTGGGACACTGAAGCTTTCTTT. The whole variable domain, filled in from reference TRBV14 and TRBJ1-1, reads EAGVTQFPSHSVIEKGQTVTLRCDPISGHDNLYWYRRVMGKEIKFLLHFVKESKQDESGMPNNRFLAERTGGTYSTLKVQPAELEDSGVYFCASSSFNKKDWDTEAFFGQGTRLTVV.

This chain links TRBV6-6 with TRBJ2-1; 7 nucleotides agree with TRBD1. The CDR3 totals 16 residues. CDR1 and CDR2 (germline): MNHNY, SVGAGI (reference sequence). The V gene end was trimmed by 5 bases and the J gene end by 5 bases; junction bases not matched to a gene: 12. The CDR3 spells CASSPYRGPINNEQFF. The CDR3 region has the DNA TGTGCCAGCAGTCCGTACAGGGGCCCTATAAACAATGAGCAGTTCTTC.

In this sample, this clone turned up a few times. The chain uses TRBV29-1 and TRBJ2-3, with D unresolved. Germline assignment: CDR1 SQVTM and CDR2 ANQGSEA. CDR3 length equals 13 residues. V was clipped by 2 bases and J by 2 bases, with 8 bases between them. The CDR3 is CSVELTVTDTQYF. DNA of the CDR3: TGCAGCGTTGAACTTACGGTCACAGATACGCAGTATTTT.

The rearrangement uses TRBV27 and TRBJ2-3; 8 bases align to TRBD2. Germline assignment: CDR1 MNHEY and CDR2 SMNVEV (reference sequence). The CDR3 totals 14 residues. With 7 bases clipped from V and 0 bases from J, the junction kept 3 bases outside the gene matches. The CDR3 sequence: CASTGGESTDTQYF. CDR3 sequence (DNA): TGTGCCAGCACCGGGGGGGAAAGCACAGATACGCAGTATTTT.

The chain recombines TRBV19 with TRBJ1-1; TRBD1 might be the D (6 bases). V was shortened by 3 bases and J by 1 base, with 12 bases between the two germline ends. The CDR3 covers 15 residues. CDR1 and CDR2 (germline): LNHDA, SQIVND (reference sequence). CDR3 in amino acids: CASSIPQGGNTEAFF. CDR3 nucleotide sequence: TGTGCCAGTAGTATCCCCCAAGGGGGGAACACTGAAGCTTTCTTT.

V usage is TRBV28 and J usage is TRBJ1-6; D not resolved. This CDR3 has 16 amino acids. Germline-derived CDR1 and CDR2 are MDHEN and SYDVKM. Trimming took off 1 base at V and 0 bases at J, with 7 bases between the two ends. Written as DNA, the CDR3 is TGTGCCAGCAGTTTATATGGGAGCTCCTATAATTCACCCCTCCACTTT. Translating it yields CASSLYGSSYNSPLHF. The full variable domain, its missing parts supplied by reference TRBV28 and TRBJ1-6, is DVKVTQSSRYLVKRTGEKVFLECVQDMDHENMFWYRQDPGLGLRLIYFSYDVKMKEKGDIPEGYSVSREKKERFSLILESASTNQTSMYLCASSLYGSSYNSPLHFGNGTRLTVT.

The rearrangement joins TRBV19 to TRBJ1-2; TRBD1 is a possible D gene (5 bases). The V end lost 2 bases, the J end lost 6 bases, and 13 bases lay between the germline ends. CDR3 size: 14 residues. Germline V gene lookup returns CDR1 LNHDA and CDR2 SQIVND (reference sequence). The CDR3 DNA reads TGTGCCAGTAGTATAAGTAGGGGTAATGATGGCTACACCTTC. Protein: CASSISRGNDGYTF.

CDR3 DNA sequence: TGTGCCAGCAGTGAAGCGCTAGTGGCGCTCGATCAGCCCCAGCATTTT. Translated: CASSEALVALDQPQHF. This rearrangement joins TRBV2 to TRBJ1-5; D call uncertain. The germline gives CDR1 SNHLY, CDR2 FYNNEI. CDR3 size: 16 residues. V dropped 0 bases and J dropped 5 bases, with 14 bases sitting between them.

This sequence joins TRBV6-4 and TRBJ2-7; 11 nucleotides match TRBD2. Looked up from germline, CDR1 is MRHNA and CDR2 is SNTAGT. The CDR3 has 15 amino acids. The CDR3 region is CASSDYMGLAGGRSV. The DNA of the CDR3 is TGTGCCAGCAGTGACTACATGGGGCTAGCGGGGGGACGTTCCGTC.

As regards this clone: Germline is not matched at one junction end, which may reflect a read error. V and J are TRBV28 and TRBJ1-1, with D possibly matching TRBD1 (5 bases). CDR3 size: 11 residues. Per germline, CDR1 MDHEN and CDR2 SYDVKM. The CDR3 protein is CASSQGGKFLF. The CDR3 DNA reads as TGTGCCAGCAGCCAGGGAGGGAAGTTCCTTTTT.

J is TRBJ1-1 and V is TRBV28, with a weak D call TRBD1 (6 bases). V lost 3 bases, J lost 5 bases, and 13 bases lay in between. The CDR3 consists of 14 residues. Germline V gene sequence: CDR1 MDHEN, CDR2 SYDVKM. CDR3 DNA sequence: TGTGCCAGCAGTTTCGGGCAGGGGAGAACTGAAGCTTTCTTT. This sequence encodes CASSFGQGRTEAFF.

The J gene is TRBJ2-5, the V gene TRBV28, with D perhaps matching TRBD1 (8 bases). The germline V gene encodes CDR1 MDHEN and CDR2 SYDVKM. V was trimmed by 6 bases and J by 5 bases, leaving 19 bases between them. The CDR3 contains 15 residues. CDR3 region: CASSLGQGGRETQYF. The CDR3 DNA is TGTGCCAGCAGCCTAGGACAGGGAGGGCGGGAGACCCAGTACTTC.

J is TRBJ1-3 and V is TRBV5-1; no reliable D call. Trimming stripped 0 bases from V and 3 bases from J, with 10 bases between. The CDR3 has 15 amino acids. Germline-derived CDR1 and CDR2 are SGHRS and YFSETQ. In nucleotides, the CDR3 is TGCGCCAGCAGCTTGGATATTGGCCATGGAAACACCATATATTTT. Its translation: CASSLDIGHGNTIYF. The whole variable domain, remainder taken from reference TRBV5-1 and TRBJ1-3, is KAGVTQTPRYLIKTRGQQVTLSCSPISGHRSVSWYQQTPGQGLQFLFEYFSETQRNKGNFPGRFSGRQFSNSRSEMNVSTLELGDSALYLCASSLDIGHGNTIYFGEGSWLTVV.